Below, 7 T cell receptor beta chains from the same sample are listed, as sequenced in a study of molecular identifiers for immune sequencing clone quantification (dated by TCRdb to 2017 to 2018). The method was PCR. This sample was sequenced with a NextSeq 500. TCRdb cleaned the public reads at Q25 with fastp, built clones with MiXCR and kept in-frame beta chains. Here each entry gathers all rows of one CDR3 protein and keeps the most common genes and DNA. This sample lists about 500,000 distinct CDR3 sequences; around 23% were detected once. The ten most abundant clones make up 0.7% to 0.9% of the sample. Sequencing was performed on naive CD8+ T cells from blood, with Jurkat cell RNA spiked in. Interpreted using the paper, the cell subset or site label stands for: FACS-sorted CD8+CD4-CCR7+CD45RA+ naive T cells. The receptors shown here come from a human donor in good health. Some libraries in this study had Jurkat cell RNA spiked in.

Many counts were recorded for this clonotype. The chain carries TRBV12-3 or TRBV12-4 and TRBJ1-1, with D unclear. V lost 5 bases and J 10 bases, leaving 17 bases between the germline ends. There are 13 residues in the CDR3. CDR3 DNA: TGTGCCAGCAGTCCAGTTCGTGGGCTCATAGCTTTCTTT. It is translated as CASSPVRGLIAFF.

This clonotype was seen at least ten times. The J gene is TRBJ1-6, the V gene TRBV7-9, with D unclear. The CDR3 is 14 amino acids. V shed 1 base and J shed 4 bases, with 5 bases lying between them. CDR1 is SEHNR, CDR2 FQNEAQ, per germline (reference sequence). The CDR3 bases are TGTGCCAGCAGCTTAGTTCGTTATAATTCACCCCTCCACTTT. Its translation is CASSLVRYNSPLHF.

The chain employs TRBV6-1 and TRBJ2-7; perhaps TRBD1 as D (6 bases). V was shortened by 1 base and J by 3 bases, with 10 bases between the two germline ends. In germline, CDR1 is MNHNS, CDR2 SASEGT. The CDR3 runs 14 residues. CDR3 protein: CASSEGGQYYEQYF. The CDR3 coding sequence is TGTGCCAGCAGTGAAGGAGGACAGTACTACGAGCAGTACTTC.

This chain joins TRBV3-1 and TRBJ2-3; D perhaps matches TRBD2 (6 bases). From germline, CDR1 is LGHDT and CDR2 YNNKEL (reference sequence). The CDR3 has 16 amino acids. Trimming stripped 1 base from V and 2 bases from J, with 13 bases between. The CDR3 region is CASSQGVLADTDTQYF. The CDR3, as DNA: TGTGCCAGCAGCCAAGGGGTATTAGCGGACACAGATACGCAGTATTTT.

This clonotype was seen repeatedly, ten times or more. This chain connects TRBV12-3 or TRBV12-4 to TRBJ1-1, with D possibly matching TRBD1 (6 bases). The CDR3 is 14 amino acids. Trimming pared 6 bases from V and 5 bases from J, leaving 16 bases between. CDR3 bases: TGTGCCAGCAGCCAGGGGTCGGGTTTTACTGAAGCTTTCTTT. Translating gives CASSQGSGFTEAFF.

This clonotype has just a few counts. The genes are TRBV19 and TRBJ1-2, with 7 bases fitting TRBD1. CDR3 length: 14 amino acids. V dropped 3 bases and J dropped 4; count of bases not matched to a gene: 5. CDR1 LNHDA and CDR2 SQIVND come from the germline V gene (reference sequence). This CDR3 reads CASSIKGAVYGYTF. The CDR3 region has the DNA TGTGCCAGTAGTATCAAGGGGGCTGTCTATGGCTACACCTTC.

This sequence joins TRBV9 and TRBJ2-7; the match to TRBD2 covers 9 bases. The CDR3 consists of 15 residues. With V trimmed by 2 bases and J by 0 bases, 3 bases remained unmatched. Germline V gives CDR1 SGDLS, CDR2 YYNGEE. CDR3 DNA sequence: TGTGCCAGCAGCGTGGCAGCGGGAGGCTCCTACGAGCAGTACTTC. Protein product: CASSVAAGGSYEQYF.